Following are 10 T cell receptor beta chains from one sample sequenced in a study of tumor-infiltrating lymphocytes in primary liver carcinoma. The template, roughly 510 ng total RNA, yielded TCR beta cDNA made with a constant-region primer. It was through three nested multiplex PCR rounds of slightly modified ARM-PCR that TCR beta libraries arose. The first two PCR rounds used TRBV1-TRBV30 forward primers with a C-beta reverse primer, about 10 cycles each. A single record per CDR3 protein comes from TCRdb applying MiXCR to the multiplex PCR reads. This sample has 250,000 to 350,000 distinct CDR3 sequences, with approximately 58% found just once. Extraction also yielded germline DNA, while blood RNA was obtained from unsorted whole blood. Sequencing input: peripheral blood. These receptors were collected from a woman in her 30s with primary liver carcinoma and hepatitis B virus infection.

This clonotype has a handful of counts. The V call is TRBV5-6, the J call TRBJ2-3; TRBD1 aligns across 9 bases. The CDR3 consists of 16 residues. V lost 2 bases to trimming and J lost 0 bases; unmatched junction nucleotides: 4. Germline V gene lookup returns CDR1 SGHDT and CDR2 YYEEEE. CDR3 sequence reads: CASSFVTGGSTDTQYF. In DNA form, the CDR3 reads TGTGCCAGCAGCTTTGTGACAGGGGGGAGCACAGATACGCAGTATTTT.

This clonotype was observed many times. The chain is built from TRBV4-2 and TRBJ2-1; D remains ambiguous. This CDR3 spans 16 amino acids. Germline lookup yields CDR1 LGHNA and CDR2 YNFKEQ. Deletions cut 0 bases from V and 7 bases from J, with 16 bases between. CDR3 sequence reads: CASSQEGGTNGNEQFF. The CDR3 coding sequence is TGTGCCAGCAGCCAAGAGGGCGGCACTAACGGGAATGAGCAGTTCTTC.

This clonotype was found a few times. The chain combines TRBV5-6 with TRBJ2-7; 9 bases are a match to TRBD1. The CDR3 sequence is 15 residues long. Germline loops: CDR1 SGHDT, CDR2 YYEEEE. V lost 3 bases and J lost 4; bases outside the gene matches: 8. CDR3 amino acids: CASSSYRGLVYEQYF. CDR3 nucleotides: TGTGCCAGCAGCTCTTACAGGGGGCTCGTGTACGAGCAGTACTTC. The variable domain in full, with the rest retrieved from reference TRBV5-6 and TRBJ2-7, is DAGVTQSPTHLIKTRGQQVTLRCSPKSGHDTVSWYQQALGQGPQFIFQYYEEEERQRGNFPDRFSGHQFPNYSSELNVNALLLGDSALYLCASSSYRGLVYEQYFGPGTRLTVT.

This clonotype was seen once. Its ends do not fully match the called genes, so a read error is possible. V gene TRBV12-3 or TRBV12-4 combines with J gene TRBJ1-1; possible D gene TRBD1, 5 bases. There are 14 residues in the CDR3. CDR3: CVSSLKGWGTEAFF. In DNA form, the CDR3 reads TGTGTCAGCAGTTTAAAGGGGTGGGGCACTGAAGCTTTCTTT.

V is TRBV28 and J is TRBJ1-4, with TRBD1 matching over 7 bases. CDR3 size: 14 residues. Germline CDR1 is MDHEN and CDR2 is SYDVKM. The V gene end was trimmed by 11 bases and the J gene end by 7 bases; junction bases not matched to a gene: 13. Here the CDR3 DNA reads TGTGCCTGCTCCAAGACAGGGATGAGTGAAAAACTGTTTTTT. It yields the protein CACSKTGMSEKLFF.

The V and J genes are TRBV5-6 and TRBJ2-6; D gene ambiguous. Trimming took off 4 bases at V and 0 bases at J, with 11 bases between the two ends. Germline CDR1 SGHDT, CDR2 YYEEEE. This CDR3 comprises 16 residues. CDR3 nucleotides: TGTGCCAGCAGCCAACGACTGCCCTCTGGGGCCAACGTCCTGACTTTC. Translation: CASSQRLPSGANVLTF.

The chain recombines TRBV7-8 with TRBJ2-1, with 10 nucleotides matching TRBD2. In germline, CDR1 is SGHVS, CDR2 FQNEAQ. The CDR3 length is 15 residues. V shed 1 base, J shed 8 bases, and the junction held 5 bases outside the gene matches. CDR3 sequence reads: CASSLVQTSGYEQFF. In DNA, the CDR3 is TGTGCCAGCAGCTTAGTTCAGACTAGCGGGTATGAGCAGTTCTTC.

The V gene is TRBV6-1, the J gene TRBJ2-5, with 8 positions matching TRBD2. Germline V gene lookup returns CDR1 MNHNS and CDR2 SASEGT. Trimming took 2 bases from V and 4 from J; bases not matched to a gene: 6. This CDR3 is built from 15 residues. The CDR3 loop reads CASSEWTSKLETQYF. In DNA form, the CDR3 reads TGTGCCAGCAGTGAATGGACTAGCAAATTAGAGACCCAGTACTTC.

In regard to this clonotype: At one end, the junction sequence differs from germline, possibly due to a read error. V gene TRBV12-3 or TRBV12-4 combines with J gene TRBJ2-3; D remains ambiguous. The CDR3 contains 13 residues. CDR3 in DNA: TGTGCCAGCAGTTTAGATTGGGCAGATACGCAGTGTTTT. Translating it yields CASSLDWADTQCF.

The rearrangement links TRBV28 to TRBJ2-5; D tentatively reads TRBD1 or TRBD2 (5 bases each). Trimming stripped 7 bases from V and 2 bases from J, with 14 bases between. This CDR3 comprises 14 residues. Germline V gene lookup returns CDR1 MDHEN and CDR2 SYDVKM. DNA for the CDR3: TGTGCCAGCAATCCCCGGGGCTCACAAGAGACCCAGTACTTC. The encoded protein is CASNPRGSQETQYF.